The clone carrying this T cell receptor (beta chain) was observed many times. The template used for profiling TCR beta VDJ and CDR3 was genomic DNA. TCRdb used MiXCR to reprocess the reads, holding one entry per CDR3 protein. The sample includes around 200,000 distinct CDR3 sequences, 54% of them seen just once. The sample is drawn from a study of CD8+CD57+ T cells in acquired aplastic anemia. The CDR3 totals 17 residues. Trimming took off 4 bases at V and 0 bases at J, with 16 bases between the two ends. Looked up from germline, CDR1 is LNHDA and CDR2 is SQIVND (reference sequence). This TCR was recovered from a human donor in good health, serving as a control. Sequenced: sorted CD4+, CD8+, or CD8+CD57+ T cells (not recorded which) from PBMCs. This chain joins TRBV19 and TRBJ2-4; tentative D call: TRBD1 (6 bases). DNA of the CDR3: TGTGCCAGTAGTAACCCCACAGGGAAGCTAGCCAAAAACATTCAGTACTTC. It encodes CASSNPTGKLAKNIQYF.